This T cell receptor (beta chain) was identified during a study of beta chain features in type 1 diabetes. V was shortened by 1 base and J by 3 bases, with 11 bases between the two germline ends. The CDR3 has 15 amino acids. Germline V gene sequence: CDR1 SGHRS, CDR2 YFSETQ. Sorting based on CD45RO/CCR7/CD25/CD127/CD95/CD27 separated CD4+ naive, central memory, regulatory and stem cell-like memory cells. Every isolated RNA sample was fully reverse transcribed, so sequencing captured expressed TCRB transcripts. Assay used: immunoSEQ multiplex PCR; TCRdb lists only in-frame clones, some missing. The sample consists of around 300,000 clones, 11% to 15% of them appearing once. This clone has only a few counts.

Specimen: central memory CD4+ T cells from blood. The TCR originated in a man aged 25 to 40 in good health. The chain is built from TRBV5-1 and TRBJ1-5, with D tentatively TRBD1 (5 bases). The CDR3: CASSLHGGTNQPQHF. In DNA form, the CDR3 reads TGCGCCAGCAGCTTGCATGGAGGGACCAATCAGCCCCAGCATTTT.